This TCR beta chain appears in the sequencing data of a study of radiotherapy plus CTLA-4 blockade in lung cancer. The study's findings and limits: After treatment with radiotherapy plus ipilimumab, TCR clones that came from the tumor expanded in blood.

Generated by immunoSEQ multiplex PCR, the TCRdb table keeps only in-frame clones and is missing some. The sample lists about 90,000 clones, around 83% seen once, with roughly 15% in the top ten. With 5 bases clipped from V and 1 base from J, the junction kept 6 bases outside the gene matches. CDR3 length: 15 residues. Per germline, CDR1 LNHNV and CDR2 YYDKDF (reference sequence). Chemo-refractory metastatic non-small-cell lung cancer patients were treated with focal radiation plus CTLA-4 blockade with ipilimumab. To note about this clone: The antigen is unknown.

This chain joins TRBV15 and TRBJ2-5; the match to TRBD1 covers 8 bases. The TCR comes from a human donor with non-small cell lung cancer that progressed on radiotherapy plus ipilimumab. Sequenced here: peripheral blood, sampled from a patient treated with radiotherapy plus ipilimumab. This CDR3 reads CATSRLGQVQETQYF. Written as DNA, the CDR3 is TGTGCCACCAGCCGATTGGGACAGGTCCAAGAGACCCAGTACTTC.